The entry below describes one TCR beta chain. Its antigen remains unknown. V shed 0 bases and J 1 base; nucleotides not matched to a gene: 8. CDR3 size: 17 residues. Germline V gives CDR1 MGHRA, CDR2 YSYEKL. The data were taken from a study of CD8+ T cells in alopecia areata. About the study: Treatment of the treated patients consisted of oral tofacitinib, 5 to 10 mg twice daily. Overall study results and limits: Many expanded lesional clones persisted during tofacitinib (in both scalp and blood). Patients shared TCRs less clearly than mice did, possibly owing to HLA.

Extracted RNA was reverse transcribed into cDNA, the sequencing template. TCRdb's table, derived via immunoSEQ multiplex PCR, lists solely in-frame clones and lacks some. The data contain about 180,000 clones, around 51% of them singletons. The treatment denotes: oral pan-JAK inhibitor, 5-10 mg twice daily. The sample here was CD8+ T cells sorted from blood, taken around week 54, from a patient treated with tofacitinib. The chain recombines TRBV4-1 with TRBJ1-1, with 7 positions matching TRBD1. The clonotype originates from a human donor with alopecia areata. CDR3 DNA sequence: TGCGCCAGCAGCCAAGATCCGACCGGGACAGCGAACACTGAAGCTTTCTTT. Its protein product is CASSQDPTGTANTEAFF.